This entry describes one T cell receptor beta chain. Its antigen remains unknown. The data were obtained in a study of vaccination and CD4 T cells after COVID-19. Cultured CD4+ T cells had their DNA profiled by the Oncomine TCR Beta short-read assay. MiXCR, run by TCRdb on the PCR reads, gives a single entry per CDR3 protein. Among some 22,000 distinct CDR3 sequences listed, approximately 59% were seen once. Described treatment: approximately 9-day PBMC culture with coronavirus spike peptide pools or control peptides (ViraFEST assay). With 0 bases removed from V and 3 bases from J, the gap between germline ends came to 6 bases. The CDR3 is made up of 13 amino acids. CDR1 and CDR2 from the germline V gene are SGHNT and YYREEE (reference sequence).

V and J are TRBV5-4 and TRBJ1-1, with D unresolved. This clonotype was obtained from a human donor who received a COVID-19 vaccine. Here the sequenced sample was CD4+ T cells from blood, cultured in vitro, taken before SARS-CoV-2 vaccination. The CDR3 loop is CASSLDRDTEAFF. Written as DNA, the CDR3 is TGTGCCAGCAGCTTGGACAGAGACACTGAAGCTTTCTTT.